These T cell receptor beta chains were read from a single sample in a study of T cell responses to AZD1222 COVID-19 vaccine. Clones were sequenced by immunoSEQ multiplex PCR, and TCRdb holds only the in-frame ones, with some missing. The sample shows roughly 200,000 clones, around 94% of them seen only once. The sample was peripheral blood, taken 28 days after the second dose of the MenACWY control vaccine. These receptors came from an adult who received the MenACWY meningococcal vaccine as a control. The CDR3 runs from the conserved cysteine through the conserved F or W. The order of the fields is D gene, clone size, J gene, V gene, CDR3 DNA, CDR3 protein. The D gene is left open where the match is weak. Clone size is stated in some rows and not others, as once, few, many or a class when expanded.

d_gene: TRBD2; abundance: NA; j_gene: TRBJ2-3; v_gene: TRBV5-8; CDR3nt: TGTGCCAGCGCTAGCGGGTCTTCAGATACGCAGTATTTT; CDR3aa: CASASGSSDTQYF
d_gene: TRBD1; abundance: NA; j_gene: TRBJ1-2; v_gene: TRBV5-6; CDR3nt: TGTGCCAGCAGTCCGGGACAGACTTATGGCTACACCTTC; CDR3aa: CASSPGQTYGYTF
d_gene: TRBD2; abundance: NA; j_gene: TRBJ2-3; v_gene: TRBV7-9; CDR3nt: TGTGCCAGCAGCCACCCCTTGGGAGGGTACACAGATACGCAGTATTTT; CDR3aa: CASSHPLGGYTDTQYF
d_gene: NA; abundance: NA; j_gene: TRBJ2-3; v_gene: TRBV19; CDR3nt: TGTGCCAGTAGTTCTCGACTGAGGGATACGCAGTATTTT; CDR3aa: CASSSRLRDTQYF
d_gene: NA; abundance: NA; j_gene: TRBJ1-2; v_gene: TRBV5-1; CDR3nt: TGCGCCAGCAGCGAGGATGTCTATGGCTACACCTTC; CDR3aa: CASSEDVYGYTF
d_gene: NA; abundance: NA; j_gene: TRBJ1-1; v_gene: TRBV5-6; CDR3nt: TGTGCCAGCAGCTTCAGGGGAAGGAACACTGAAGCTTTCTTT; CDR3aa: CASSFRGRNTEAFF
d_gene: NA; abundance: NA; j_gene: TRBJ1-3; v_gene: TRBV29-1; CDR3nt: TGCAGCGTTGAGTCAACTCCAAACACCATATATTTT; CDR3aa: CSVESTPNTIYF
d_gene: NA; abundance: NA; j_gene: TRBJ2-7; v_gene: TRBV5-1; CDR3nt: TGCGCCAGCAGCTTGGGAGGGACTGCACCTATCCACGAGCAGTACTTC; CDR3aa: CASSLGGTAPIHEQYF
d_gene: NA; abundance: NA; j_gene: TRBJ2-1; v_gene: TRBV29-1; CDR3nt: TGCAGCGTTGAAGGGGTTGCAGGGAATGAGCAGTTCTTC; CDR3aa: CSVEGVAGNEQFF
d_gene: TRBD1; abundance: NA; j_gene: TRBJ1-1; v_gene: TRBV7-9; CDR3nt: TGTGCCAGCAGCCAAACAGGGGTTAAGTCAAACACTGAAGCTTTCTTT; CDR3aa: CASSQTGVKSNTEAFF
d_gene: TRBD1; abundance: NA; j_gene: TRBJ1-4; v_gene: TRBV20-1; CDR3nt: TGCAGTGCTAGAGATGACAGGGGCCTGTTTTTT; CDR3aa: CSARDDRGLFF
d_gene: TRBD2; abundance: NA; j_gene: TRBJ2-7; v_gene: TRBV5-1; CDR3nt: TGCGCCAGCAGCTTTACTAGCGGGGCCTACGAGCAGTACTTC; CDR3aa: CASSFTSGAYEQYF
d_gene: NA; abundance: NA; j_gene: TRBJ1-3; v_gene: TRBV3-1/TRBV3-2; CDR3nt: TGTGCCAGCAGCCAACCAGCCGGAAACACCATATATTTT; CDR3aa: CASSQPAGNTIYF
d_gene: NA; abundance: NA; j_gene: TRBJ1-2; v_gene: TRBV19; CDR3nt: TGTGCCAGTAGCCCCGGGGTGGGAGCTAACTATGGCTACACCTTC; CDR3aa: CASSPGVGANYGYTF
d_gene: NA; abundance: few; j_gene: TRBJ1-2; v_gene: TRBV4-1; CDR3nt: TGCGCCAGCAGCCAAGTTAGGGATTATGGCTACACCTTC; CDR3aa: CASSQVRDYGYTF
d_gene: NA; abundance: NA; j_gene: TRBJ2-7; v_gene: TRBV30; CDR3nt: TGTGCCTGGAGTGTACAAGGCCACGAGCAGTACTTC; CDR3aa: CAWSVQGHEQYF
d_gene: TRBD1; abundance: NA; j_gene: TRBJ1-5; v_gene: TRBV12-3/TRBV12-4; CDR3nt: TGTGCCAGCAATTTACAGGGGAGGGTTGCGCATTTT; CDR3aa: CASNLQGRVAHF
d_gene: TRBD1; abundance: NA; j_gene: TRBJ1-2; v_gene: TRBV9; CDR3nt: TGTGCCAGCAGCGGCGGACAGGGGGCGGACTATGGCTACACCTTC; CDR3aa: CASSGGQGADYGYTF
d_gene: NA; abundance: once; j_gene: TRBJ1-1; v_gene: TRBV28; CDR3nt: TGTGCCAGCACCCCCCCGGTGGTCACTGAAGCTTTCTTT; CDR3aa: CASTPPVVTEAFF
d_gene: NA; abundance: NA; j_gene: TRBJ1-5; v_gene: TRBV5-1; CDR3nt: TGCGCCAGCAGCTTGGGGGACACATATAGCAATCAGCCCCAGCATTTT; CDR3aa: CASSLGDTYSNQPQHF
d_gene: NA; abundance: NA; j_gene: TRBJ2-5; v_gene: TRBV18; CDR3nt: TGTGCCAGCTCACCACCGGGAGAGACCCAGTACTTC; CDR3aa: CASSPPGETQYF
d_gene: TRBD1; abundance: NA; j_gene: TRBJ1-2; v_gene: TRBV6-5; CDR3nt: TGTGCCAGCAAGCGGGACAGGGATTTCTATGGCTACACCTTC; CDR3aa: CASKRDRDFYGYTF
d_gene: TRBD1; abundance: NA; j_gene: TRBJ2-7; v_gene: TRBV15; CDR3nt: TGTGCCACCAGCAGAGGGACAGGGGACGAGCAGTACTTC; CDR3aa: CATSRGTGDEQYF
d_gene: TRBD1; abundance: NA; j_gene: TRBJ1-1; v_gene: TRBV12-3/TRBV12-4; CDR3nt: TGTGCCAGCACCATTGACAGGGGGCTCTCGGCTTTCTTT; CDR3aa: CASTIDRGLSAFF
d_gene: TRBD2; abundance: NA; j_gene: TRBJ2-1; v_gene: TRBV29-1; CDR3nt: TGCAGCGTTGTACTAGCGGGTCCTAATGAGCAGTTCTTC; CDR3aa: CSVVLAGPNEQFF
d_gene: TRBD2; abundance: NA; j_gene: TRBJ2-3; v_gene: TRBV30; CDR3nt: TGTGCCTGGAGTGTACCAGCGGGGTCGACAGATACGCAGTATTTT; CDR3aa: CAWSVPAGSTDTQYF
d_gene: TRBD2; abundance: NA; j_gene: TRBJ2-2; v_gene: TRBV4-3; CDR3nt: TGCGCCAGCAGCCAAACACGACTAGCGGGGCCTGACTTGAACACCGGGGAGCTGTTTTTT; CDR3aa: CASSQTRLAGPDLNTGELFF
d_gene: NA; abundance: NA; j_gene: TRBJ1-2; v_gene: TRBV12-3/TRBV12-4; CDR3nt: TGTGCCAGCAGTTTTTCGATGGCCTATGGCTACACCTTC; CDR3aa: CASSFSMAYGYTF
d_gene: TRBD1; abundance: NA; j_gene: TRBJ1-1; v_gene: TRBV10-3; CDR3nt: TGTGCCATCAGTGAGTCAGGACAGGGGAACACTGAAGCTTTCTTT; CDR3aa: CAISESGQGNTEAFF
d_gene: NA; abundance: NA; j_gene: TRBJ2-7; v_gene: TRBV9; CDR3nt: TGTGCCAGCAGCCCCCCGAAGGCTCCCCAGGGCGTGCAGTACTTC; CDR3aa: CASSPPKAPQGVQYF
d_gene: NA; abundance: NA; j_gene: TRBJ2-5; v_gene: TRBV18; CDR3nt: TGTGCCAGCTCACCGCCGGGACGGCCGTACCAAGAGACCCAGTACTTC; CDR3aa: CASSPPGRPYQETQYF
d_gene: NA; abundance: NA; j_gene: TRBJ1-2; v_gene: TRBV4-3; CDR3nt: TGCGCCAGCAGCCAAACGATTTTGGGGTCCTATGGCTACACCTTC; CDR3aa: CASSQTILGSYGYTF